This TCR beta chain was identified during a study of Ad26.COV2.S vaccination and SARS-CoV-2 variants. This CDR3 has 15 residues. Trimming at V came to 8 bases and at J to 0 bases, leaving 6 bases not matched to a gene. CDR1 MNHEY and CDR2 SVGAGI come from the germline V gene. The method was immunoSEQ multiplex PCR; TCRdb's version includes in-frame clones alone and lacks a portion of them. The profile shows about 350,000 clones, 92% of them singletons. This chain links TRBV6-5 with TRBJ1-2, with 10 positions matching TRBD1. The sequence derives from a human donor who had recovered from COVID-19. The specimen comprised peripheral blood, sampled after recovery from COVID-19. This CDR3 reads CASGTGALTNYGYTF. The CDR3 nucleotides read TGTGCCAGCGGGACAGGGGCCCTTACTAACTATGGCTACACCTTC.